Below are 18 T cell receptor beta chains sequenced from a single sample in a study of spatial heterogeneity in lung cancer (dated by TCRdb to between 2018 and 2020). This sample's time point label indicates: blood at routine non-recurrence follow-up after resection. Whole RNA extracted from tumor and nontumor lung tissue, or from cryopreserved PBMC samples, was used for TCR sequencing without cell sorting. Libraries were made using 5' RACE. TCRdb shows the sequencer as NextSeq 500. TCRdb cleaned the public reads at Q25 with fastp, built clones with MiXCR and kept in-frame beta chains. Every CDR3 protein is listed once, alongside the most common genes and DNA of its rows. Counted in this sample were about 52,000 distinct CDR3 sequences; around 7.7% of them appeared once. The ten largest clones take up around 35% of the sample. This sample comprised PBMCs, obtained at follow-up. The receptors shown here come from a female donor with early-stage non-small cell lung cancer.

The chain has TRBV12-3 or TRBV12-4 and TRBJ2-2; no reliable D call. CDR3 size: 14 residues. V was cut by 3 bases and J by 3 bases, with 8 bases left in between. Written as DNA, the CDR3 is TGTGCCAGCAGTTTGTCGACCCACACCGGGGAGCTGTTTTTT. Its translation is CASSLSTHTGELFF.

Only a few counts were recorded for this clonotype. The chain links TRBV7-8 to TRBJ1-4; D gene ambiguous. V shed 4 bases and J shed 0 bases, with 9 bases lying between them. This CDR3 has 15 amino acids. Germline loops: CDR1 SGHVS, CDR2 FQNEAQ. This CDR3 reads CASSSNRATNEKLFF. The DNA for the CDR3 is TGTGCCAGCAGCTCAAACAGAGCAACTAATGAAAAACTGTTTTTT.

This clonotype occurred many times. The chain is built from TRBV20-1 and TRBJ2-3; 9 bases match TRBD2. V trimming: 2 bases; J trimming: 3 bases; junction bases outside the gene matches: 15. This CDR3 region has 18 residues. The V gene's germline CDR1 is DFQATT and CDR2 SNEGSKA (reference sequence). CDR3 nucleotides: TGCAGTGCTAGAAAGAGGGACCTAGCGGGGCGGAGGACAGATACGCAGTATTTT. Its protein is CSARKRDLAGRRTDTQYF.

This clonotype was recorded many times. The V call is TRBV28, the J call TRBJ1-4; no reliable D call. V dropped 7 bases and J dropped 8 bases, with 14 bases sitting between them. Germline lookup yields CDR1 MDHEN and CDR2 SYDVKM. This CDR3 contains 13 residues. For the CDR3, the DNA is TGTGCCAGCAAGAAGGGCTCTCGAGAAAAACTGTTTTTT. Translation gives CASKKGSREKLFF.

This clonotype was seen at least ten times. The chain has TRBV6-6 and TRBJ2-5, with 8 bases identical to TRBD2. V shed 6 bases, J shed 4 bases, and the junction held 4 bases outside the gene matches. Germline loops: CDR1 MNHNY, CDR2 SVGAGI (reference sequence). CDR3 length: 13 amino acids. In DNA form, the CDR3 reads TGTGCCAGCAGGTCCGGGACTAGAGAGACCCAGTACTTC. Translation gives CASRSGTRETQYF.

The table lists this clonotype with many counts. V gene TRBV5-5 combines with J gene TRBJ1-1; 7 nucleotides align to TRBD1. Germline V gene lookup returns CDR1 SGHKS and CDR2 YYEKEE (reference sequence). After removal of 3 bases from V and 6 bases from J, the junction contained 2 bases not matched to a gene. The CDR3 runs to 12 residues. Here the CDR3 reads CASSSGTAEAFF. The CDR3 coding sequence is TGTGCCAGCAGCTCCGGGACAGCTGAAGCTTTCTTT.

This clonotype was observed at least ten times. This chain connects TRBV5-1 to TRBJ1-1; D uncertain. Between the trimmed V and J ends, which lost 1 base and 2 bases, there was a span of 9 bases. The germline V gene has CDR1 SGHRS and CDR2 YFSETQ. The CDR3 consists of 14 residues. The CDR3 sequence is CASSLFRGNTEAFF. The CDR3 DNA reads as TGCGCCAGCAGCTTGTTTCGGGGTAACACTGAAGCTTTCTTT.

The genes are TRBV14 and TRBJ2-5, with no clear D. Germline V CDR1 and CDR2: SGHDN, FVKESK. The V gene lost 1 base and the J gene lost 2 bases, with 14 bases spanning the gap. This CDR3 spans 16 amino acids. The CDR3 protein is CASSQGTARNQETQYF. The CDR3 nucleotides are TGTGCCAGCAGCCAAGGGACGGCTAGAAATCAAGAGACCCAGTACTTC.

The gene calls are TRBV19 and TRBJ1-2, with D maybe TRBD1 (6 bases). CDR3 length: 15 residues. V lost 3 bases, J lost 8 bases, and 19 bases lay in between. CDR1 is LNHDA and CDR2 is SQIVND in the germline V gene (reference sequence). The CDR3 loop reads CASSIVGADRRGYTF. CDR3 DNA: TGTGCCAGTAGTATCGTGGGGGCGGACCGGAGAGGCTACACCTTC.

This clonotype was seen a few times. The CDR3 reads CASSTRPVRYQETQYF. DNA of the CDR3: TGTGCCAGCAGCACCCGCCCCGTTCGGTACCAAGAGACCCAGTACTTC. The chain joins TRBV9 to TRBJ2-5; D gene unclear. CDR3 length: 16 residues. Germline V gene data show CDR1 as SGDLS and CDR2 as YYNGEE. Between the trimmed V and J ends, which lost 4 bases and 0 bases, there was a span of 16 bases.

This clonotype was counted at least ten times. The chain combines TRBV6-5 with TRBJ1-1; unclear D gene. The CDR3 is 15 amino acids. Germline CDR1 reads MNHEY; CDR2 reads SVGAGI. V was cut by 7 bases and J by 1 base, with 16 bases left in between. The CDR3 sequence is CASNLPGRTNTEAFF. Here the CDR3 DNA reads TGTGCCAGCAACCTACCGGGCAGGACGAACACTGAAGCTTTCTTT.

In its sample, this clonotype was seen many times. The chain uses TRBV5-1 and TRBJ2-7; D might be TRBD1 (6 bases). Trimming left V 9 bases short and J 3 bases short, with 16 bases between. Germline V gives CDR1 SGHRS, CDR2 YFSETQ. This CDR3 comprises 13 residues. The CDR3 loop is CATEVGQSYEQYF. The DNA for the CDR3 is TGCGCCACGGAGGTAGGACAGAGCTACGAGCAGTACTTC.

This clonotype was seen a single time. This chain links TRBV5-6 with TRBJ2-5, with TRBD1 matching over 7 bases. The length of the CDR3 is 14 residues. The germline CDR1 and CDR2 sequences are SGHDT and YYEEEE. Trimming took 1 base from V and 2 from J; bases not matched to a gene: 2. The CDR3, as DNA: TGTGCCAGCAGCTTGAACAGGGGTCAAGAGACCCAGTACTTC. Translation: CASSLNRGQETQYF.

By share of the sample, this clonotype is medium-sized (0.01 to 0.1%). CDR3 amino acids: CASSPGQGSRPFF. CDR3 sequence (DNA): TGCGCCAGCAGCCCGGGACAGGGGTCTCGTCCGTTTTTT. The chain links TRBV5-1 to TRBJ1-4, with 10 bases lining up with TRBD1. The CDR3 loop spans 13 amino acids. CDR1 and CDR2 (germline): SGHRS, YFSETQ. Trimming cost V 4 bases and J 16 bases; bases outside gene matches: 10. The full variable domain, in which reference TRBV5-1 and TRBJ1-4 provide the parts outside the CDR3, is KAGVTQTPRYLIKTRGQQVTLSCSPISGHRSVSWYQQTPGQGLQFLFEYFSETQRNKGNFPGRFSGRQFSNSRSEMNVSTLELGDSALYLCASSPGQGSRPFFGSGTQLSVL.

V usage is TRBV5-1 and J usage is TRBJ1-1; D not resolved. V dropped 3 bases and J dropped 1 base, with 7 bases sitting between them. The CDR3 extends over 13 amino acids. The germline V gene has CDR1 SGHRS and CDR2 YFSETQ. The CDR3 sequence: CASSSLRNTEAFF. In DNA, the CDR3 is TGCGCCAGCAGCTCCCTAAGGAACACTGAAGCTTTCTTT.

This clonotype is medium-sized. The chain carries TRBV6-2 or TRBV6-3 and TRBJ1-1; D is ambiguous. Germline V gene lookup returns CDR1 MNHEY and CDR2 SVGEGT. Trimming shortened V by 2 bases and J by 3 bases, and 10 bases separated the two germline ends. The CDR3 runs 14 residues. The CDR3 is CASSYKGSDTEAFF. CDR3 nucleotide sequence: TGTGCCAGCAGTTACAAAGGGTCAGACACTGAAGCTTTCTTT.

This clonotype has a count of ten or more. The chain uses TRBV6-1 and TRBJ2-3; D tentatively fits TRBD1 or TRBD2 (5 bases each). CDR3 length: 14 residues. The V end lost 2 bases, the J end lost 12 bases, and 18 bases lay between the germline ends. Germline V gene lookup returns CDR1 MNHNS and CDR2 SASEGT. As DNA, the CDR3 is TGTGCCAGCAGTGAACGAGGCAGGGACCTCGGCCAGTATTTT. It specifies CASSERGRDLGQYF.

This clonotype was observed many times. V and J are TRBV20-1 and TRBJ2-7; 7 bases fit TRBD1. CDR1 is DFQATT and CDR2 is SNEGSKA in the germline V gene (reference sequence). The trim removed 6 bases at V and 3 bases at J, leaving 8 bases unmatched. This CDR3 contains 13 residues. The CDR3 region is CSAPAAGGYEQYF. CDR3 coding DNA: TGCAGTGCCCCCGCGGCAGGGGGCTACGAGCAGTACTTC.